The 19 T cell receptor beta chains below come from one sample, sequenced in a study of cytomegalovirus exposure and HLA in healthy donors. PCR used 60 Vbeta primers and 13 Jbeta primers. Method: immunoSEQ multiplex PCR; TCRdb's copy keeps in-frame clones and lacks some. The profile shows about 120,000 clones, around 75% of them singletons. The sample consisted of PBMCs. The receptors originated from a woman between 40 and 55 years old in good health and CMV-seropositive.

The chain employs TRBV29-1 and TRBJ2-3, with 7 positions matching TRBD1. V lost 4 bases and J lost 5; bases outside the gene matches: 3. CDR1 is SQVTM, CDR2 ANQGSEA, per germline. The CDR3 sequence is 12 residues long. The CDR3 nucleotides read TGCAGCGTTGGACAGGGTATAGATACGCAGTATTTT. Protein sequence: CSVGQGIDTQYF.

This chain joins TRBV28 and TRBJ2-1; weak D call: TRBD2 (5 bases). V lost 5 bases, J lost 9 bases, and 14 bases lay in between. Germline-derived CDR1 and CDR2 are MDHEN and SYDVKM. This CDR3 has 13 residues. This CDR3 reads CASSRRPGFEQFF. The DNA for the CDR3 is TGTGCCAGCAGTCGCCGACCGGGGTTTGAGCAGTTCTTC.

The rearrangement uses TRBV29-1 and TRBJ2-7; 7 bases are a match to TRBD1. V lost 7 bases, J lost 5 bases, and 5 bases stayed unmatched. Germline-derived CDR1 and CDR2 are SQVTM and ANQGSEA. The CDR3 covers 11 residues. In DNA, the CDR3 is TGCAGCGGTCGACAGGGCGACGAGCAGTACTTC. Translated: CSGRQGDEQYF.

The V call is TRBV13, the J call TRBJ2-3, with 10 positions matching TRBD1. The ends lost 5 bases at V and 4 bases at J; junction bases unmatched: 6. Germline V gives CDR1 PRHDT, CDR2 FYEKMQ (reference sequence). The CDR3 spans 15 residues. The CDR3 protein is CASSTPGQGPDTQYF. The DNA of the CDR3 is TGTGCCAGCAGCACCCCGGGACAGGGGCCAGATACGCAGTATTTT. Filled out from reference TRBV13 and TRBJ2-3, the complete variable domain reads AAGVIQSPRHLIKEKRETATLKCYPIPRHDTVYWYQQGPGQDPQFLISFYEKMQSDKGSIPDRFSAQQFSDYHSELNMSSLELGDSALYFCASSTPGQGPDTQYFGPGTRLTVL.

This chain links TRBV11-3 with TRBJ2-3; 10 bases align to TRBD1. The CDR3 has 17 amino acids. Germline assignment: CDR1 SGHNT and CDR2 YENEEA. With V trimmed by 0 bases and J by 4 bases, 7 bases remained unmatched. The DNA of the CDR3 is TGTGCCAGCAGCTTAGATGGGGGGGGACAGGGGCCAGATACGCAGTATTTT. Translated, it gives CASSLDGGGQGPDTQYF.

The genes are TRBV5-1 and TRBJ2-6; D is undetermined. Trimming shortened V by 4 bases and J by 3 bases, and 8 bases separated the two germline ends. The CDR3 runs to 14 residues. Germline V gene lookup returns CDR1 SGHRS and CDR2 YFSETQ. Here the CDR3 DNA reads TGCGCCAGCAGCGAAAACGGTGGGGCCAACGTCCTGACTTTC. Its protein product is CASSENGGANVLTF.

The rearrangement joins TRBV19 to TRBJ1-1; 9 nucleotides line up with TRBD1. There are 14 residues in the CDR3. The junction had 7 bases not matched to a gene; V was cut back by 3 bases and J by 8 bases. Germline loops: CDR1 LNHDA, CDR2 SQIVND (reference sequence). Here the CDR3 DNA reads TGTGCCAGTAGTATGCTGGGACAGGGAGTAGAAGCTTTCTTT. Translation: CASSMLGQGVEAFF. The full variable domain, rest sourced from reference TRBV19 and TRBJ1-1, is DGGITQSPKYLFRKEGQNVTLSCEQNLNHDAMYWYRQDPGQGLRLIYYSQIVNDFQKGDIAEGYSVSREKKESFPLTVTSAQKNPTAFYLCASSMLGQGVEAFFGQGTRLTVV.

In this sample, this clone turned up a few times. The rearrangement uses TRBV4-1 and TRBJ1-2; 9 positions match TRBD1. CDR1 MGHRA and CDR2 YSYEKL come from the germline V gene. The length of the CDR3 is 17 residues. Trimming cost V 0 bases and J 4 bases; bases outside gene matches: 9. This CDR3 reads CASSQDSGTGRFYGYTF. CDR3 in DNA: TGCGCCAGCAGCCAAGATTCGGGGACAGGGCGGTTCTATGGCTACACCTTC.

The chain combines TRBV7-3 with TRBJ1-2, with 10 bases identical to TRBD1. Trimming at V came to 5 bases and at J to 6 bases, leaving 3 bases not matched to a gene. Germline CDR1 is SGHTA and CDR2 is FQGTGA. The CDR3 extends over 13 amino acids. In nucleotides, the CDR3 is TGTGCCAGCAGCCGGGGACAGGGGCATGGCTACACCTTC. Protein sequence: CASSRGQGHGYTF.

This chain links TRBV7-6 with TRBJ2-7; D gene uncertain. Deletions cut 3 bases from V and 0 bases from J, with 12 bases between. This CDR3 contains 15 residues. CDR1 and CDR2 from the germline V gene are SGHVS and FNYEAQ. CDR3 region: CASSFELSSSYEQYF. The CDR3 region has the DNA TGTGCCAGCAGCTTTGAGTTGTCGAGCTCCTACGAGCAGTACTTC.

The chain employs TRBV10-3 and TRBJ2-5; D gene ambiguous. V was shortened by 2 bases and J by 3 bases, with 4 bases between the two germline ends. Germline V gene sequence: CDR1 ENHRY, CDR2 SYGVKD. The CDR3 runs to 12 residues. The CDR3 DNA reads TGTGCCATCAGTGAGCGGGAAGAGACCCAGTACTTC. It encodes CAISEREETQYF.

V and J are TRBV28 and TRBJ1-5; 7 bases fit TRBD1. CDR1 and CDR2 (germline): MDHEN, SYDVKM. V dropped 10 bases and J dropped 4; count of bases not matched to a gene: 13. This CDR3 is 15 amino acids long. The CDR3 nucleotides read TGTGCCACCGCGGACCAGGGGGGAAGAAATCAGCCCCAGCATTTT. Translated, it gives CATADQGGRNQPQHF.

The chain joins TRBV28 to TRBJ2-3; 7 bases are a match to TRBD2. The CDR3 has 15 residues. The V gene end was trimmed by 7 bases and the J gene end by 0 bases; junction bases not matched to a gene: 7. The germline CDR1 and CDR2 sequences are MDHEN and SYDVKM. The CDR3 loop reads CASNPGGASTDTQYF. For the CDR3, the DNA is TGTGCCAGCAACCCGGGGGGTGCTAGCACAGATACGCAGTATTTT.

V gene TRBV10-3 combines with J gene TRBJ2-7; 9 nucleotides match TRBD2. V dropped 0 bases and J dropped 5; count of bases not matched to a gene: 5. This CDR3 comprises 15 residues. CDR1 is ENHRY and CDR2 is SYGVKD in the germline V gene. The CDR3 here is CAISESLAGSDEQYF. DNA for the CDR3: TGTGCCATCAGTGAGTCCCTAGCGGGGAGCGACGAGCAGTACTTC.

The rearrangement links TRBV6-5 to TRBJ1-5; 9 nucleotides match TRBD1. Germline V gene data show CDR1 as MNHEY and CDR2 as SVGAGI. The CDR3 is 14 residues long. Trimming took 6 bases from V and 4 from J; bases not matched to a gene: 4. The CDR3 loop is CASSLGQGNQPQHF. DNA of the CDR3: TGTGCCAGCAGCCTGGGACAGGGTAATCAGCCCCAGCATTTT.

This clone was recorded a few times. CDR3 coding DNA: TGTGCCATCGGACAGGGAAGAAACACTGAAGCTTTCTTT. As protein: CAIGQGRNTEAFF. V usage is TRBV6-1 and J usage is TRBJ1-1, with 8 bases that match TRBD1. In germline, CDR1 is MNHNS, CDR2 SASEGT. V dropped 10 bases and J dropped 2; count of bases not matched to a gene: 6. The CDR3 has 13 amino acids.

In its sample, this clone was seen once. Compared with germline, one end of the junction differs, possibly owing to a read error. The chain carries TRBV9 and TRBJ2-3; D remains unclear. The germline CDR1 and CDR2 sequences are SGDLS and YYNGEE. The CDR3 extends over 15 amino acids. CDR3 sequence (DNA): TGTGCCAGCAACGTACGTGGCGGATCACCAGATACGCAGTATTTT. This gives the protein CASNVRGGSPDTQYF.

The chain carries TRBV7-2 and TRBJ1-1; no firm D call. The CDR3 spans 14 residues. The V end was cut by 3 bases, the J end by 1 base, with 9 bases between. CDR1 is SGHTA and CDR2 is FQGNSA in the germline V gene. Written as DNA, the CDR3 is TGTGCCAGCAGCTTCGGACGGGAGAACACTGAAGCTTTCTTT. It yields the protein CASSFGRENTEAFF.

The chain has TRBV19 and TRBJ1-1, with D possibly matching TRBD1 (6 bases). The ends were cut back, 5 bases at V and 5 bases at J, with 12 bases in the middle. CDR3 length: 13 residues. The germline V gene has CDR1 LNHDA and CDR2 SQIVND (reference sequence). CDR3 in DNA: TGTGCCAGTAGTTTTGCAGGGGAAACTGAAGCTTTCTTT. Protein: CASSFAGETEAFF.